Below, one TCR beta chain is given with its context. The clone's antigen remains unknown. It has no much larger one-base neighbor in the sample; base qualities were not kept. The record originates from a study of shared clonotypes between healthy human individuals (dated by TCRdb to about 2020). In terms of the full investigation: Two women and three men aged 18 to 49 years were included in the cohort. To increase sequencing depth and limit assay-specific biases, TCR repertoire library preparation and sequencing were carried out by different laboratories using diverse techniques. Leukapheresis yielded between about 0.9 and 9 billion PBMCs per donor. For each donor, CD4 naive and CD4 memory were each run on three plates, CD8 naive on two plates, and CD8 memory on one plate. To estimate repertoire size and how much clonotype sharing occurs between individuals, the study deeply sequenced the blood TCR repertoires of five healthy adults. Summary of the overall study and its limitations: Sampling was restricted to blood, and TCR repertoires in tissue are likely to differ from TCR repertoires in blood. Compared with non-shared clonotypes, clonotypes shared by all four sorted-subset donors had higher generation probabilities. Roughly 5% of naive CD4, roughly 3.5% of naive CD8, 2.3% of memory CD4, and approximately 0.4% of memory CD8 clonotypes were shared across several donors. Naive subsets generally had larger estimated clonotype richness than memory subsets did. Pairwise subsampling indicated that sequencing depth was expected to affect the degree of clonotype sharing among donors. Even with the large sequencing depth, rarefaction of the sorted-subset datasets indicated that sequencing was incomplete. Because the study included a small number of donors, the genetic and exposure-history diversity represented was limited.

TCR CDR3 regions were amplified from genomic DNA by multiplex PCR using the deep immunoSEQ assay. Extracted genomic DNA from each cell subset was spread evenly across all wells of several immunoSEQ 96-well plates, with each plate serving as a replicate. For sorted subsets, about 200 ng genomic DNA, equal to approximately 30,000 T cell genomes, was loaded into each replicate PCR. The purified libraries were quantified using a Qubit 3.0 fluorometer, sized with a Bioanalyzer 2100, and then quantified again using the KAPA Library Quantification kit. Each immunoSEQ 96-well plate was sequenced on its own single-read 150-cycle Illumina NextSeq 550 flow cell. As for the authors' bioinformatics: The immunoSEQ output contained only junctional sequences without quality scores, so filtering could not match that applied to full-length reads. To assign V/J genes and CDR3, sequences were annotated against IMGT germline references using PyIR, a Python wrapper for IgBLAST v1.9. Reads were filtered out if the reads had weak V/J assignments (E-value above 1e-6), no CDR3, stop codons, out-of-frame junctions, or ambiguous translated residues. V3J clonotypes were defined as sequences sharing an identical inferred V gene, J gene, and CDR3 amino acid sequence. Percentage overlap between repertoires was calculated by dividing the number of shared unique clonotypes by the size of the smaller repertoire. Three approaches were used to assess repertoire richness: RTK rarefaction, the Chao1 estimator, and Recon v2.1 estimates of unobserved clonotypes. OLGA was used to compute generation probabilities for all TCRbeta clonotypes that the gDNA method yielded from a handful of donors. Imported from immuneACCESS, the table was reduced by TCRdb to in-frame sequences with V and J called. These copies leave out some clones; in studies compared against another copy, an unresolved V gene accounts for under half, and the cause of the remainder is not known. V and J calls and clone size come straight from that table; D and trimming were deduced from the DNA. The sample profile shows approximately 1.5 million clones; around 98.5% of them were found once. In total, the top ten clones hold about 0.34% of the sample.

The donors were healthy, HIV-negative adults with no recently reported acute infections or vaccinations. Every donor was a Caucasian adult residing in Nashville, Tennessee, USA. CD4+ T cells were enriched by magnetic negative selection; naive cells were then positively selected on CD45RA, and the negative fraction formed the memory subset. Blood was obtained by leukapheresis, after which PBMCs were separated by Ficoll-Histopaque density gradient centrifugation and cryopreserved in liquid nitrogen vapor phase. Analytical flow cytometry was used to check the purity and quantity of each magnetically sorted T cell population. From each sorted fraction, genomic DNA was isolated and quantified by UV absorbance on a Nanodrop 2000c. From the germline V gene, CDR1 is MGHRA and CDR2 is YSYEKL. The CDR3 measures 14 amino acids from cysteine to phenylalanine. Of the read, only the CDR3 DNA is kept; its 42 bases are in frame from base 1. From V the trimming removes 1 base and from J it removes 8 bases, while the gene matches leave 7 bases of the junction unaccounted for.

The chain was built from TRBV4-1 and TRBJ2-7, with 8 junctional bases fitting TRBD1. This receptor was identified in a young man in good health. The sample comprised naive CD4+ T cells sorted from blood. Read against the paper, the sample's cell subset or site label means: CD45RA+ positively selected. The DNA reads TGCGCCAGCAGCCAAGCGGGTCAGGGGGCCCAGCAGTACTTC. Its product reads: CASSQAGQGAQQYF.